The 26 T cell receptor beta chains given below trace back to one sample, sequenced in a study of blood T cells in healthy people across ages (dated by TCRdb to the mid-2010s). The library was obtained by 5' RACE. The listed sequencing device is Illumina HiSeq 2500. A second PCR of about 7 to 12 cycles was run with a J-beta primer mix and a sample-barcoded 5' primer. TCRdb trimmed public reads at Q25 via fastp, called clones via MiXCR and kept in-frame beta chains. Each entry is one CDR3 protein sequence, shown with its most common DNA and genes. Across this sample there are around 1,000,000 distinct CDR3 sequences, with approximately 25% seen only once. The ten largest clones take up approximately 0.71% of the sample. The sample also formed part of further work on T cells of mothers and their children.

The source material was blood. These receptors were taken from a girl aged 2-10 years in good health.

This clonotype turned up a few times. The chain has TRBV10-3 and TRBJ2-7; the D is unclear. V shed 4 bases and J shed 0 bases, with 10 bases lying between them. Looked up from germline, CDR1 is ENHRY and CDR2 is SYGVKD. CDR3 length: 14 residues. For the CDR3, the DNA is TGTGCCATCAGTGGAACCGGAATCTCCTACGAGCAGTACTTC. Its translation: CAISGTGISYEQYF.

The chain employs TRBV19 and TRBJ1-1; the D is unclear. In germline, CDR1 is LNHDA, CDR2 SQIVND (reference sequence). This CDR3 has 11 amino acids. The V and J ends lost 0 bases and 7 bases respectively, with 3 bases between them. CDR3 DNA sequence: TGTGCCAGTAGTATAGAGGGTGAAGCTTTCTTT. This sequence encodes CASSIEGEAFF.

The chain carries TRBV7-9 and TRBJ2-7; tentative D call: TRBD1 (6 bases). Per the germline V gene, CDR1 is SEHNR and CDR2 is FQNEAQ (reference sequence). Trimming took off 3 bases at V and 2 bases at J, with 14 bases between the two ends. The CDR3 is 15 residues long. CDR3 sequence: CASSFRDIEPYEQYF. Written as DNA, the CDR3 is TGTGCCAGCAGCTTCAGGGACATAGAACCCTACGAGCAGTACTTC.

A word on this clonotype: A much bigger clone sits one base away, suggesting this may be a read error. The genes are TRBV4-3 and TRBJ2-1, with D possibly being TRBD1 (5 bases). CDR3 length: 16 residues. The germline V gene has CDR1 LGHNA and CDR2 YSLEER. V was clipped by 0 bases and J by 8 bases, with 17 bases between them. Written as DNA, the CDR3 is TGCGCCAGCAGCCAAGATAGGATAGGGGCCGGCGATGAGCAGTTCTTC. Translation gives CASSQDRIGAGDEQFF.

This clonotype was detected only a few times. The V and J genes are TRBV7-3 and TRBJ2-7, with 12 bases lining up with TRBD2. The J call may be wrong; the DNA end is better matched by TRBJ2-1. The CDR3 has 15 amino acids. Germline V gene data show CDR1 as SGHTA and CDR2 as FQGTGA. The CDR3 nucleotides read TGTGCCAGCAGCTCCCTAGCGGGGGGGGAATATGAGCAGTTCTTC. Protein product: CASSSLAGGEYEQFF.

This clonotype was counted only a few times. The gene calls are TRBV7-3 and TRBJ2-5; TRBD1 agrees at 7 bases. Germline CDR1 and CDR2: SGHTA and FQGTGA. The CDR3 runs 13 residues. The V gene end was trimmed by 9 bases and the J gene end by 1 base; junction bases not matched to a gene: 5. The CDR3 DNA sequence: TGTGCCAGTAGGGGGCCCTCCCAAGAGACCCAGTACTTC. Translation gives CASRGPSQETQYF.

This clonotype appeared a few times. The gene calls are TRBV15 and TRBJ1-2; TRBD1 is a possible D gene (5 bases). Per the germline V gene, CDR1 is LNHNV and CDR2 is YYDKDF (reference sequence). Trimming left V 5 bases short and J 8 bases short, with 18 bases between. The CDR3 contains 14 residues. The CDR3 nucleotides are TGTGCCACCAGCCGGTGGGGCAGCTATGAAGGCTACACCTTC. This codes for CATSRWGSYEGYTF.

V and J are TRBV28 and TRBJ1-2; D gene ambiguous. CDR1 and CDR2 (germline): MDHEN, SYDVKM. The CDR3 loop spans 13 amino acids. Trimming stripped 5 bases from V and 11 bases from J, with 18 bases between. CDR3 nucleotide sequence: TGTGCCAGCAGTACAGACGTCGGGCTTGGTTACACCTTC. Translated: CASSTDVGLGYTF.

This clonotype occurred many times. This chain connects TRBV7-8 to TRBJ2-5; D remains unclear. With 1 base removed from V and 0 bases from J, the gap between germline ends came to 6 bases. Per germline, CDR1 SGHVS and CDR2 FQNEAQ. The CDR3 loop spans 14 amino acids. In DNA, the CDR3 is TGTGCCAGCAGCTTAGGGCTGCACCAAGAGACCCAGTACTTC. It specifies CASSLGLHQETQYF.

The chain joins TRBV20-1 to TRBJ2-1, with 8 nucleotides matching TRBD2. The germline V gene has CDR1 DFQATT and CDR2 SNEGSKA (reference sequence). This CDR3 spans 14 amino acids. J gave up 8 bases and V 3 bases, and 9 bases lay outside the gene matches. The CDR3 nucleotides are TGCAGTGCTAGTAAAGGAACGGGAGGGGATGAGCAGTTCTTC. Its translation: CSASKGTGGDEQFF.

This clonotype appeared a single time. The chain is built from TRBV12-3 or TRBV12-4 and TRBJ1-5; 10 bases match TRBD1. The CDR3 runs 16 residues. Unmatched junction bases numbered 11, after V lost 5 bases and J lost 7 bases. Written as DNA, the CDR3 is TGTGCCAGCAGTCCCCAGACAGGGGGCGCGGGACAGCCCCAGCATTTT. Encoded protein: CASSPQTGGAGQPQHF.

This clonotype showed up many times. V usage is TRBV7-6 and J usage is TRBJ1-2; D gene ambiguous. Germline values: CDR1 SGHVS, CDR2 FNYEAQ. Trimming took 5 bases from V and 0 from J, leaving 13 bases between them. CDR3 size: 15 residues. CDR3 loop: CASSPNAGSNYGYTF. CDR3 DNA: TGTGCCAGCAGCCCTAACGCGGGGTCTAACTATGGCTACACCTTC.

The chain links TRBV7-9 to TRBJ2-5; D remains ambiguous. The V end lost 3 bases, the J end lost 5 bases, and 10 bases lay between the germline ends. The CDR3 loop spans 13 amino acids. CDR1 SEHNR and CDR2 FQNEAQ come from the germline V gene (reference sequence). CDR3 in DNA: TGTGCCAGCAGCTTCCCGGTCGGGGAGACCCAGTACTTC. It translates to CASSFPVGETQYF.

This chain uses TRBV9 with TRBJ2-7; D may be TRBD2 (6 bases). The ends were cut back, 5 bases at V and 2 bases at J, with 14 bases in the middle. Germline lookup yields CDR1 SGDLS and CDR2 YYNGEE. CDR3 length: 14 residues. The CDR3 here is CASSAFGGTYEQYF. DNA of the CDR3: TGTGCCAGCAGTGCCTTCGGCGGGACCTACGAGCAGTACTTC.

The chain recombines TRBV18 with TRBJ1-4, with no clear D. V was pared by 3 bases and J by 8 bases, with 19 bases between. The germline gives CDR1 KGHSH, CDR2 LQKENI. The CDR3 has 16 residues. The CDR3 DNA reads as TGTGCCAGCTCACCGGTTGAAGGGAATAGTATGGAAAAACTGTTTTTT. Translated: CASSPVEGNSMEKLFF.

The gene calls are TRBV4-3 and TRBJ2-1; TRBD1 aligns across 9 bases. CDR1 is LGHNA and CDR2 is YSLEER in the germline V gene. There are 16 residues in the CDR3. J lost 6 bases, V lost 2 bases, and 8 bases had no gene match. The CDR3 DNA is TGCGCCAGCAGCCAAACCGGGACAGGGATGAGCAATGAGCAGTTCTTC. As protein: CASSQTGTGMSNEQFF.

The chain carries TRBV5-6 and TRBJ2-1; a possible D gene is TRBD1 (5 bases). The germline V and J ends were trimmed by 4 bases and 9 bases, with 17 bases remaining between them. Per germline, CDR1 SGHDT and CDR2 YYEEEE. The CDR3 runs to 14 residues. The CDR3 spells CASSLGLSPREQFF. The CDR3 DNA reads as TGTGCCAGCAGCCTGGGGCTATCTCCTCGTGAGCAGTTCTTC.

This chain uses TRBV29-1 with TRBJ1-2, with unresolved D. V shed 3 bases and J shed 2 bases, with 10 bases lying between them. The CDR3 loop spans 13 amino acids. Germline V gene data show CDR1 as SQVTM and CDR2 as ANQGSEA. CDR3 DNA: TGCAGCGTTGATACGCAGGAAAACTATGGCTACACCTTC. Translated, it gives CSVDTQENYGYTF.

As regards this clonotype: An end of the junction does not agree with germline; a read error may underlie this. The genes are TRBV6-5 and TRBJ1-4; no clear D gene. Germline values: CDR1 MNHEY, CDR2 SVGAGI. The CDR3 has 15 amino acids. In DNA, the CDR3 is TGTGCCTGCAGTAGCTTAGGAAAAGCTAATGAAAAACTGTTTTTT. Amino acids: CACSSLGKANEKLFF.

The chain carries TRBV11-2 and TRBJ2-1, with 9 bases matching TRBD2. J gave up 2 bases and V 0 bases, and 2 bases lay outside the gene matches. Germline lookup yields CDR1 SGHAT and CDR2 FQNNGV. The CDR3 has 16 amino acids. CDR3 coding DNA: TGTGCCAGCAGCTTAGAAGCTAGCGGGGCCTACAATGAGCAGTTCTTC. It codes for CASSLEASGAYNEQFF.

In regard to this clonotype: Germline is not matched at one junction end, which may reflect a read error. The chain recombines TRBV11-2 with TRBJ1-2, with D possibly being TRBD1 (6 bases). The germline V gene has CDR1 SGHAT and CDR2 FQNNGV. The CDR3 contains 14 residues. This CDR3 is CASSPEGGPYGYPF. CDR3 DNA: TGTGCCAGCAGCCCTGAGGGGGGCCCATATGGCTACCCCTTC.

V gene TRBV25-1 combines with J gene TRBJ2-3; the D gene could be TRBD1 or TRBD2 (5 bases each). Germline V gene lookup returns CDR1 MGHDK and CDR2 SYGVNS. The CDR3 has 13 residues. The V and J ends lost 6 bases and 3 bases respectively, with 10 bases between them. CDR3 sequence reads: CASSGWGTDTQYF. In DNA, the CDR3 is TGTGCCAGCAGCGGCTGGGGGACAGATACGCAGTATTTT.

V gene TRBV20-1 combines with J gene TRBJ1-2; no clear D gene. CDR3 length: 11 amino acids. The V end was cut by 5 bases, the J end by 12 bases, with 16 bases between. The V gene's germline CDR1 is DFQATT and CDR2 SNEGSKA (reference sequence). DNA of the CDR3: TGCAGTGCTGGCAGCGAAACCAAGGACACCTTC. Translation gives CSAGSETKDTF.

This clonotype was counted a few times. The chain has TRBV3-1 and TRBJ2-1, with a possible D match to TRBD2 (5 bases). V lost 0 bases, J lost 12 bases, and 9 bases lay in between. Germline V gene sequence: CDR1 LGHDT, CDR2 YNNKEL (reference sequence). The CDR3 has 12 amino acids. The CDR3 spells CASSQDSRGQFF. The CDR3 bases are TGTGCCAGCAGCCAAGATTCTCGGGGGCAGTTCTTC.

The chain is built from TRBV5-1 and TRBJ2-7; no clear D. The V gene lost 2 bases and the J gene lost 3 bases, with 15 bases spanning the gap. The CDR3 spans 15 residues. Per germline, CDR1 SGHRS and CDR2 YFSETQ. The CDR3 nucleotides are TGCGCCAGCAGCTTTCAACCGGACGGCTACTACGAGCAGTACTTC. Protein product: CASSFQPDGYYEQYF. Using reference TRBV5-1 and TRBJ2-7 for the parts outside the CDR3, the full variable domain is KAGVTQTPRYLIKTRGQQVTLSCSPISGHRSVSWYQQTPGQGLQFLFEYFSETQRNKGNFPGRFSGRQFSNSRSEMNVSTLELGDSALYLCASSFQPDGYYEQYFGPGTRLTVT.

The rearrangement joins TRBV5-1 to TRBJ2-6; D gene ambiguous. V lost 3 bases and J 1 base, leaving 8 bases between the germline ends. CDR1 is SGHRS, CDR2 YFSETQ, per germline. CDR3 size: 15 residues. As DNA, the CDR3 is TGCGCCAGCAGCTATCTGGAATCTGGGGCCAACGTCCTGACTTTC. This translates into CASSYLESGANVLTF. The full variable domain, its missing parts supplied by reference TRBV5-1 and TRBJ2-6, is KAGVTQTPRYLIKTRGQQVTLSCSPISGHRSVSWYQQTPGQGLQFLFEYFSETQRNKGNFPGRFSGRQFSNSRSEMNVSTLELGDSALYLCASSYLESGANVLTFGAGSRLTVL.